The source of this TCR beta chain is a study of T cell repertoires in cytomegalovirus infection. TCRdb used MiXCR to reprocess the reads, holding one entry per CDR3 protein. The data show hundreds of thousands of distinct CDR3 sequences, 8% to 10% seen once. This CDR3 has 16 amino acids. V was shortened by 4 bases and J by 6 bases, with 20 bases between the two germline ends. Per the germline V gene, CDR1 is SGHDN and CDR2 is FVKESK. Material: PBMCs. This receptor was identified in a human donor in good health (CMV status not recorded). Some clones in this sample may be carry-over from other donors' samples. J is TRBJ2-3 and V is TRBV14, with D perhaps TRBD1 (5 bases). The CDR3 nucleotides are TGTGCCAGCAGCCCTTCCTGGGGCCAGGTTAAGGATACGCAGTATTTT. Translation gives CASSPSWGQVKDTQYF.